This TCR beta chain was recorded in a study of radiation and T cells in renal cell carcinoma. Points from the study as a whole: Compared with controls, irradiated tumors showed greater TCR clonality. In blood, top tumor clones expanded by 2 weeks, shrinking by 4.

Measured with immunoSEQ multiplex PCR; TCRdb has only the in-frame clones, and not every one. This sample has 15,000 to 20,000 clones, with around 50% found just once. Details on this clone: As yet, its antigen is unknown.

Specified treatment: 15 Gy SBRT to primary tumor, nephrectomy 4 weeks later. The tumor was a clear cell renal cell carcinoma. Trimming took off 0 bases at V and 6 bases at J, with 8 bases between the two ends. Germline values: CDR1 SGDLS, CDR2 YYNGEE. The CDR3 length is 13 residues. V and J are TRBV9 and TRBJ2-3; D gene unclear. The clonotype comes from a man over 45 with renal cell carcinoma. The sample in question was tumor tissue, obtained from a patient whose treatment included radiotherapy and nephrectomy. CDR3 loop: CASSVGSGDTQYF. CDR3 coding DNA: TGTGCCAGCAGCGTAGGATCGGGCGATACGCAGTATTTT.